This T cell receptor (beta chain) was identified during a study of immune characterization of retroperitoneal liposarcoma. Germline lookup yields CDR1 MNHEY and CDR2 SVGEGT. V dropped 0 bases and J dropped 6; count of bases not matched to a gene: 7. CDR3 length: 15 residues. TCRdb reprocessed the PCR reads with MiXCR, giving one entry per CDR3 protein. The sample consists of roughly 3,000 distinct CDR3 sequences, more than 35% of them appearing once. This clonotype has more than one count but fewer than ten. The receptor comes from a male donor with retroperitoneal liposarcoma. The sequenced sample consisted of tumor tissue. The genes are TRBV6-2 or TRBV6-3 and TRBJ1-2; 7 nucleotides match TRBD1. The CDR3 sequence is CASSYSIKGADGYTF. In DNA, the CDR3 is TGTGCCAGCAGTTACTCGATCAAGGGGGCGGATGGCTACACCTTC.